What follows are 30 T cell receptor beta chains derived from one specimen sequenced in a study of CD4+ T cells in melanoma. TCRdb's copy holds only in-frame clones and misses some; the assay was immunoSEQ multiplex PCR. This table holds more than 90,000 clones, 92% found once. The sample taken for sequencing was peripheral blood. The source of these receptors is a human donor with melanoma.

This sequence joins TRBV7-2 and TRBJ2-7; 7 nucleotides agree with TRBD2. Germline V gene sequence: CDR1 SGHTA, CDR2 FQGNSA. Unmatched junction bases numbered 3, after V lost 1 base and J lost 3 bases. The CDR3 sequence is 14 residues long. CDR3 protein: CASSLDPGGYEQYF. CDR3 DNA: TGTGCCAGCAGCTTAGATCCGGGGGGCTACGAGCAGTACTTC.

The V and J genes are TRBV7-8 and TRBJ1-5, with no clear D. The length of the CDR3 is 13 residues. Germline V gives CDR1 SGHVS, CDR2 FQNEAQ. With 2 bases removed from V and 5 bases from J, the gap between germline ends came to 7 bases. CDR3 sequence reads: CASSLFRDQPQHF. The CDR3 DNA sequence: TGTGCCAGCAGCTTATTTCGGGATCAGCCCCAGCATTTT.

The genes are TRBV6-4 and TRBJ2-3, with no clear D. CDR1 and CDR2 (germline): MRHNA, SNTAGT. The V and J ends lost 3 bases and 3 bases respectively, with 13 bases between them. The CDR3 is 15 residues long. CDR3 region: CASSESAGETDTQYF. The CDR3, as DNA: TGTGCCAGCAGTGAATCAGCTGGAGAAACAGATACGCAGTATTTT.

This sequence joins TRBV29-1 and TRBJ2-1; 11 nucleotides agree with TRBD2. Trimming took 1 base from V and 4 from J; bases not matched to a gene: 3. Germline V gene data show CDR1 as SQVTM and CDR2 as ANQGSEA. The CDR3 extends over 15 amino acids. The CDR3 region is CSVEARTSGYNEQFF. The CDR3 region has the DNA TGCAGCGTTGAAGCCCGGACTAGCGGGTACAATGAGCAGTTCTTC.

This sequence joins TRBV7-2 and TRBJ2-7; D is perhaps TRBD2 (5 bases). The CDR3 runs to 14 residues. Trimming removed 6 bases from V and 3 bases from J, with 15 bases in between. Per the germline V gene, CDR1 is SGHTA and CDR2 is FQGNSA. The CDR3 DNA reads as TGTGCCAGCAGGTTTGGAGGTTCAGACTACGAGCAGTACTTC. It encodes CASRFGGSDYEQYF.

This chain uses TRBV5-4 with TRBJ2-7; the D is unclear. The CDR3 length is 12 residues. From germline, CDR1 is SGHNT and CDR2 YYREEE (reference sequence). Trimming cost V 0 bases and J 4 bases, with 5 bases left between them. This CDR3 is CASSLVGYEQYF. Here the CDR3 DNA reads TGTGCCAGCAGCTTGGTGGGGTACGAGCAGTACTTC.

This sequence joins TRBV5-4 and TRBJ1-4, with D maybe TRBD1 (5 bases). This CDR3 is 14 amino acids long. Looked up from germline, CDR1 is SGHNT and CDR2 is YYREEE (reference sequence). The V end was cut by 3 bases, the J end by 7 bases, with 13 bases between. The CDR3 loop reads CASSSYRDPEKLFF. CDR3 nucleotides: TGTGCCAGCAGCTCCTACCGGGACCCTGAAAAACTGTTTTTT. The variable domain in full, completed from reference TRBV5-4 and TRBJ1-4, reads ETGVTQSPTHLIKTRGQQVTLRCSSQSGHNTVSWYQQALGQGPQFIFQYYREEENGRGNFPPRFSGLQFPNYSSELNVNALELDDSALYLCASSSYRDPEKLFFGSGTQLSVL.

The chain couples TRBV7-3 to TRBJ2-3; D may be TRBD1 or TRBD2 (5 bases each). Trimming stripped 0 bases from V and 1 base from J, with 11 bases between. The germline CDR1 and CDR2 sequences are SGHTA and FQGTGA. The CDR3 totals 16 residues. CDR3 sequence reads: CASSLTRGPRTDTQYF. In nucleotides, the CDR3 is TGTGCCAGCAGCTTAACAAGGGGACCACGCACAGATACGCAGTATTTT.

The chain couples TRBV7-2 to TRBJ2-3; D could derive from TRBD1 or TRBD2 (5 bases each). The CDR3 length is 15 residues. Trimming left V 3 bases short and J 1 base short, with 11 bases between. The V gene's germline CDR1 is SGHTA and CDR2 FQGNSA. The CDR3 here is CASSFGLGGTDTQYF. Here the CDR3 DNA reads TGTGCCAGCAGCTTCGGACTGGGGGGCACAGATACGCAGTATTTT.

V and J are TRBV29-1 and TRBJ2-7; 8 bases align to TRBD2. The CDR3 is 13 amino acids. The germline CDR1 and CDR2 sequences are SQVTM and ANQGSEA. The V and J ends lost 4 bases and 4 bases, in that order; junction bases with no gene match: 6. The CDR3 reads CSVGTAGVYEQYF. The CDR3 DNA reads TGCAGCGTTGGGACAGCGGGAGTATACGAGCAGTACTTC.

V and J are TRBV25-1 and TRBJ1-4; D is ambiguous. This CDR3 has 14 residues. Per the germline V gene, CDR1 is MGHDK and CDR2 is SYGVNS. V was cut by 6 bases and J by 0 bases, with 8 bases left in between. As DNA, the CDR3 is TGTGCCAGCAGATCCCCGGCAACTAATGAAAAACTGTTTTTT. Amino acid sequence: CASRSPATNEKLFF.

J is TRBJ1-4 and V is TRBV2; D not resolved. The V end was cut by 7 bases, the J end by 5 bases, with 11 bases between. Germline CDR1 SNHLY, CDR2 FYNNEI. This CDR3 has 13 residues. The CDR3 DNA is TGTGCCAGCACCGAGCGTGCGAATGAAAAACTGTTTTTT. Amino acids: CASTERANEKLFF.

This rearrangement joins TRBV4-3 to TRBJ2-7; 12 bases are a match to TRBD2. Per germline, CDR1 LGHNA and CDR2 YSLEER. The CDR3 totals 15 residues. After removal of 1 base from V and 3 bases from J, the junction contained 1 base not matched to a gene. In DNA form, the CDR3 reads TGCGCCAGCAGCCAAGGGACTAGCGGGAACTACGAGCAGTACTTC. It yields the protein CASSQGTSGNYEQYF.

This clone occurred once. Relative to the germline gene, one junction end is altered; a read error may explain this. CDR3 nucleotides: TGTGCCAGCAGTCCTAGCGGGGGGGGCACCTGGGAGCTGTTTTTT. This encodes CASSPSGGGTWELFF. The J gene is TRBJ2-2, the V gene TRBV2, with 12 nucleotides matching TRBD2. CDR1 SNHLY and CDR2 FYNNEI come from the germline V gene. This CDR3 region has 15 residues.

The chain uses TRBV4-3 and TRBJ2-4; D may match TRBD1 or TRBD2 (6 bases each). The length of the CDR3 is 17 residues. Germline assignment: CDR1 LGHNA and CDR2 YSLEER. Trimming removed 1 base at V and 8 bases at J, with 21 bases between. The CDR3 spells CASSQVGRRGSPHIQYF. Here the CDR3 DNA reads TGCGCCAGCAGCCAAGTTGGGCGGAGGGGGTCACCCCACATTCAGTACTTC.

The chain has TRBV7-2 and TRBJ1-5; D not resolved. This CDR3 contains 15 residues. The V gene lost 1 base and the J gene lost 0 bases, with 7 bases spanning the gap. The germline V gene has CDR1 SGHTA and CDR2 FQGNSA. CDR3: CASSLGVNSNQPQHF. In nucleotides, the CDR3 is TGTGCCAGCAGCTTAGGAGTCAATAGCAATCAGCCCCAGCATTTT.

The chain is built from TRBV12-2 and TRBJ2-7; the table calls TRBD2, which could not be checked here. TRBV12-2 is designated a pseudogene. This CDR3 is built from 17 residues. CDR3 sequence: CASRLVWSRRFSYEQYF. CDR3 coding DNA: TGTGCAAGTCGCTTAGTTTGGTCTAGGCGGTTCTCCTACGAGCAGTACTTC.

The chain joins TRBV4-2 to TRBJ2-5, with 8 bases aligning to TRBD1. There are 14 residues in the CDR3. The germline V gene has CDR1 LGHNA and CDR2 YNFKEQ. The V gene end was trimmed by 0 bases and the J gene end by 4 bases; junction bases not matched to a gene: 1. CDR3 amino acids: CASSQDDRGETQYF. CDR3 nucleotides: TGTGCCAGCAGCCAAGATGACAGGGGAGAGACCCAGTACTTC.

V gene TRBV15 combines with J gene TRBJ2-5, with a tentative D call TRBD2 (5 bases). The CDR3 runs to 14 residues. The germline V gene encodes CDR1 LNHNV and CDR2 YYDKDF (reference sequence). Trimming pared 0 bases from V and 2 bases from J, leaving 7 bases between. The CDR3 sequence: CATSRDRGQETQYF. The CDR3, as DNA: TGTGCCACCAGCAGAGACCGGGGACAAGAGACCCAGTACTTC.

The J gene is TRBJ1-5, the V gene TRBV16; D unresolved. Germline values: CDR1 KGHSY, CDR2 FQNENV. The CDR3 has 13 residues. V lost 0 bases and J 4 bases, leaving 4 bases between the germline ends. In DNA form, the CDR3 reads TGTGCCAGCAGCCAATCAGTAAATCAGCCCCAGCATTTT. It encodes CASSQSVNQPQHF.

The genes are TRBV7-2 and TRBJ1-1, with unresolved D. This CDR3 comprises 14 residues. V lost 3 bases to trimming and J lost 3 bases, with 11 bases between them. The germline CDR1 and CDR2 sequences are SGHTA and FQGNSA. The DNA of the CDR3 is TGTGCCAGCAGCTTGAGAGGGCAGGACACTGAAGCTTTCTTT. Its protein is CASSLRGQDTEAFF. The variable domain in full, completed from reference TRBV7-2 and TRBJ1-1, reads GAGVSQSPSNKVTEKGKDVELRCDPISGHTALYWYRQSLGQGLEFLIYFQGNSAPDKSGLPSDRFSAERTGGSVSTLTIQRTQQEDSAVYLCASSLRGQDTEAFFGQGTRLTVV.

The CDR3, as DNA: TGTGCCAGCAGCCCAGGACAGGGGGTTACCTATGGCTACACCTTC. The encoded protein is CASSPGQGVTYGYTF. V gene TRBV7-6 combines with J gene TRBJ1-2; 10 bases are shared with TRBD1. The CDR3 has 15 residues. The V gene's germline CDR1 is SGHVS and CDR2 FNYEAQ. Losses at the gene ends were 5 bases for V and 4 bases for J; bases not matched to a gene: 7.

The gene calls are TRBV5-1 and TRBJ2-3; TRBD2 matches at 9 bases. In germline, CDR1 is SGHRS, CDR2 YFSETQ. V dropped 0 bases and J dropped 2; count of bases not matched to a gene: 1. CDR3 length: 15 residues. CDR3: CASSLVAGDTDTQYF. The CDR3 nucleotides read TGCGCCAGCAGCTTGGTAGCGGGGGACACAGATACGCAGTATTTT.

The V gene is TRBV7-6, the J gene TRBJ1-5; tentatively, D is TRBD1 (6 bases). Trimming removed 5 bases from V and 2 bases from J, with 16 bases in between. Germline V CDR1 and CDR2: SGHVS, FNYEAQ. The CDR3 totals 16 residues. The DNA of the CDR3 is TGTGCCAGCAGCGCTGCTCCAGGGGTTGGCAATCAGCCCCAGCATTTT. Residues: CASSAAPGVGNQPQHF.

This chain joins TRBV11-2 and TRBJ2-7; 9 positions agree with TRBD2. The CDR3 totals 16 residues. With 0 bases clipped from V and 3 bases from J, the junction kept 6 bases outside the gene matches. Germline assignment: CDR1 SGHAT and CDR2 FQNNGV. This CDR3 reads CASSLESAGGFYEQYF. In nucleotides, the CDR3 is TGTGCCAGCAGCTTAGAATCAGCGGGGGGTTTCTACGAGCAGTACTTC.

V usage is TRBV6-1 and J usage is TRBJ2-5; D remains ambiguous. Trimming shortened V by 6 bases and J by 1 base, and 6 bases separated the two germline ends. This CDR3 region has 12 residues. The germline CDR1 and CDR2 sequences are MNHNS and SASEGT. CDR3 sequence: CASRPGQETQYF. In DNA form, the CDR3 reads TGTGCCAGCAGACCGGGCCAAGAGACCCAGTACTTC.

The gene calls are TRBV6-1 and TRBJ1-1; D is unclear. Germline V gene data show CDR1 as MNHNS and CDR2 as SASEGT. There are 11 residues in the CDR3. V was trimmed by 9 bases and J by 6 bases, leaving 11 bases between them. CDR3 amino acids: CASLPAAEAFF. The CDR3 bases are TGTGCCAGTCTCCCAGCAGCTGAAGCTTTCTTT.

The gene calls are TRBV11-2 and TRBJ2-1, with D perhaps matching TRBD2 (6 bases). Per the germline V gene, CDR1 is SGHAT and CDR2 is FQNNGV. The CDR3 sequence is 16 residues long. The V gene lost 5 bases and the J gene lost 1 base, with 15 bases spanning the gap. CDR3 sequence: CASSPGLDQSYNEQFF. As DNA, the CDR3 is TGTGCCAGCAGCCCGGGACTCGATCAGTCCTACAATGAGCAGTTCTTC. The full variable domain, rest sourced from reference TRBV11-2 and TRBJ2-1, is EAGVAQSPRYKIIEKRQSVAFWCNPISGHATLYWYQQILGQGPKLLIQFQNNGVVDDSQLPKDRFSAERLKGVDSTLKIQPAKLEDSAVYLCASSPGLDQSYNEQFFGPGTRLTVL.

The chain is built from TRBV6-5 and TRBJ1-2; possibly TRBD1 for D (6 bases). The CDR3 extends over 14 amino acids. Between the trimmed V and J ends, which lost 4 bases and 6 bases, there was a span of 15 bases. From germline, CDR1 is MNHEY and CDR2 SVGAGI. CDR3 coding DNA: TGTGCCAGCAGTTCCTTCGGGGGCTGGGATGGCTACACCTTC. Amino acid sequence: CASSSFGGWDGYTF.

The chain recombines TRBV7-2 with TRBJ2-5; D gene ambiguous. The CDR3 has 12 residues. Germline values: CDR1 SGHTA, CDR2 FQGNSA. V was cut by 1 base and J by 5 bases, with 5 bases left in between. The CDR3 bases are TGTGCCAGCAGCTTAGGGTATGAGACCCAGTACTTC. It codes for CASSLGYETQYF.